This TCR beta chain was found in a study of blood T cell repertoires in COVID-19. Study-level background: Nucleic acid was either cDNA or gDNA, and it came from T cells, B-cell-depleted T cells, or PBMCs.

Germline CDR1 and CDR2: SGHTS and YDEGEE. Trimming pared 1 base from V and 4 bases from J, leaving 17 bases between. CDR3 length: 17 residues. The table came from immunoSEQ multiplex PCR; TCRdb's copy has only in-frame clones and leaves some out. The sample has 150,000 to 200,000 clones, roughly four fifths seen once. The sequenced sample consisted of peripheral blood. The receptor's source is a woman between 70 and 85 years old with COVID-19, enrolled during active disease. The rearrangement links TRBV5-8 to TRBJ1-4; D is ambiguous. The CDR3 DNA is TGTGCCAGCAGCTTGTCTTCCATGAACAGCCTTAATGAAAAACTGTTTTTT. It encodes CASSLSSMNSLNEKLFF.